One sample yielded the 27 T cell receptor beta chains listed below, sequenced in a study of T-cell reconstitution after alpha-beta-depleted transplantation in children (dated by TCRdb to 2016 to 2017). Library preparation was by PCR. Sequenced on an Illumina HiSeq 2500. TCR library preparation used molecular barcoding, with unique molecular identifiers applied to normalize quantification of the TCRbeta repertoire. TCRdb reanalyzed the raw reads on its own, using fastp at Q25 for trimming and MiXCR for clone calling, and kept in-frame beta chains. Merged by CDR3 protein, the rows form single entries marked with the most common genes and DNA. The sample table lists about 980,000 distinct CDR3 sequences, less than 30% of them with a count of one. The ten largest account for 28% of the sample. The treatment or condition label, read with the paper, signifies: allogeneic hematopoietic cell transplantation with graft depleted of TCRalphabeta T cells and CD19 B cells.

The sample consisted of PBMCs, mostly from graft donor cells, taken 360 days after TCRalphabeta/CD19-depleted stem cell transplant. The receptors derive from a boy under two years old who had a stem cell transplant for SCID, so the T cells may come from the graft donor.

The chain uses TRBV12-3 or TRBV12-4 and TRBJ2-3, with 9 bases fitting TRBD2. V gave up 7 bases and J gave up 0 bases; unmatched junction bases: 5. The CDR3 sequence is 15 residues long. The CDR3 spells CASTLSGGSTDTQYF. In nucleotides, the CDR3 is TGTGCCAGCACCCTTAGCGGGGGAAGCACAGATACGCAGTATTTT.

The chain links TRBV21-1 to TRBJ2-7; the D call of TRBD2 is as the table states it, not checked on the DNA. TRBV21-1 corresponds to a pseudogene. The CDR3 spans 17 residues. The CDR3 sequence: CASIGTSGGATLWEQYF. CDR3 bases: TGTGCCAGCATTGGGACTAGCGGGGGGGCCACGCTATGGGAGCAGTACTTC.

The gene calls are TRBV12-3 or TRBV12-4 and TRBJ1-1, with 10 bases aligning to TRBD1. The CDR3 runs to 15 residues. The V gene end was trimmed by 2 bases and the J gene end by 8 bases; junction bases not matched to a gene: 8. In DNA, the CDR3 is TGTGCCAGCAGTTTAAGGACAGGGGGATTTTTGGAAGCTTTCTTT. Translated, it gives CASSLRTGGFLEAFF.

This clonotype has ten or more counts. The CDR3 loop reads CASRAGGSYNEQFF. Here the CDR3 DNA reads TGTGCCAGCAGGGCGGGGGGCTCCTACAATGAGCAGTTCTTC. The chain links TRBV6-5 to TRBJ2-1, with TRBD2 matching over 8 bases. This CDR3 contains 14 residues. J was trimmed by 0 bases and V by 6 bases; bases with no gene match: 1. CDR1 is MNHEY and CDR2 is SVGAGI in the germline V gene.

The chain combines TRBV10-3 with TRBJ2-1, with TRBD1 matching 9 bases. J lost 3 bases, V lost 10 bases, and 10 bases had no gene match. There are 15 residues in the CDR3. Per germline, CDR1 ENHRY and CDR2 SYGVKD. The DNA of the CDR3 is TGTGCCACCACCTCTGGACAGGGGTTCTACAATGAGCAGTTCTTC. This encodes CATTSGQGFYNEQFF.

This clonotype showed up just a few times. V and J are TRBV5-1 and TRBJ1-1; 10 nucleotides line up with TRBD1. The ends lost 1 base at V and 1 base at J; junction bases unmatched: 10. The CDR3 is 18 residues long. Germline V gives CDR1 SGHRS, CDR2 YFSETQ. CDR3 in amino acids: CASSLPRDRGMRNTEAFF. CDR3 DNA: TGCGCCAGCAGCTTGCCCCGGGACAGGGGAATGCGGAACACTGAAGCTTTCTTT.

This clonotype was observed a few times. The chain joins TRBV6-2 or TRBV6-3 to TRBJ2-1, with TRBD2 matching over 10 bases. The germline V gene encodes CDR1 MNHEY and CDR2 SVGEGT. CDR3 length: 12 residues. Trimming at V came to 5 bases and at J to 16 bases, leaving 8 bases not matched to a gene. The CDR3 here is CASSARASGGFF. The CDR3 nucleotides read TGTGCCAGCAGTGCCCGGGCTAGCGGGGGTTTCTTC.

The chain couples TRBV5-1 to TRBJ2-2, with D perhaps TRBD2 (5 bases). With 1 base removed from V and 4 bases from J, the gap between germline ends came to 14 bases. This CDR3 is built from 16 residues. Germline V gives CDR1 SGHRS, CDR2 YFSETQ. This CDR3 is CASSLSGGWSTGELFF. The CDR3 region has the DNA TGCGCCAGCAGCTTGTCGGGCGGGTGGAGCACCGGGGAGCTGTTTTTT.

The chain carries TRBV12-3 or TRBV12-4 and TRBJ1-1; no definite D call. The CDR3 has 14 amino acids. Trimming removed 11 bases at V and 1 base at J, with 17 bases between. The DNA for the CDR3 is TGTGCCCTTCGGCGTCACGGCAAGAACACTGAAGCTTTCTTT. This sequence encodes CALRRHGKNTEAFF.

This clonotype came up a few times. The chain employs TRBV4-3 and TRBJ2-3; weak D call: TRBD2 (6 bases). V was shortened by 1 base and J by 6 bases, with 20 bases between the two germline ends. From germline, CDR1 is LGHNA and CDR2 YSLEER. This CDR3 comprises 17 residues. CDR3 DNA: TGCGCCAGCAGCCAAGGAAGCATGGTAGCGGAGGGGGATACGCAGTATTTT. Translated, it gives CASSQGSMVAEGDTQYF.

V is TRBV6-6 and J is TRBJ2-7; 11 nucleotides agree with TRBD2. This CDR3 region has 13 residues. From germline, CDR1 is MNHNY and CDR2 SVGAGI (reference sequence). V was clipped by 9 bases and J by 2 bases; unmatched bases: 3. DNA for the CDR3: TGTGCCAGTGGGACTAGCGGTACCTACGAGCAGTACTTC. This sequence encodes CASGTSGTYEQYF.

This clonotype occurred a few times. The chain is built from TRBV5-6 and TRBJ2-1; D remains ambiguous. V shed 2 bases and J shed 6 bases, with 12 bases lying between them. Per germline, CDR1 SGHDT and CDR2 YYEEEE. The CDR3 covers 14 residues. The CDR3 DNA is TGTGCCAGCAGCTTAATAGCCATACCCAATGAGCAGTTCTTC. Its protein product is CASSLIAIPNEQFF. Filled out from reference TRBV5-6 and TRBJ2-1, the complete variable domain reads DAGVTQSPTHLIKTRGQQVTLRCSPKSGHDTVSWYQQALGQGPQFIFQYYEEEERQRGNFPDRFSGHQFPNYSSELNVNALLLGDSALYLCASSLIAIPNEQFFGPGTRLTVL.

This CDR3 reads CASSLGGDRNYGYTF. The CDR3 DNA reads as TGTGCCAGCAGTCTTGGAGGGGACAGAAACTATGGCTACACCTTC. The chain employs TRBV27 and TRBJ1-2; 7 bases align to TRBD1. CDR3 length: 15 residues. Germline CDR1 reads MNHEY; CDR2 reads SMNVEV (reference sequence). The trim removed 5 bases at V and 2 bases at J, leaving 8 bases unmatched.

V is TRBV7-9 and J is TRBJ2-5; unclear D gene. The length of the CDR3 is 11 residues. The V gene's germline CDR1 is SEHNR and CDR2 FQNEAQ (reference sequence). CDR3 sequence (DNA): TGTGCTATCGAGGCGCAAGAGACCCAGTACTTC. Translated: CAIEAQETQYF. The full variable domain, in which reference TRBV7-9 and TRBJ2-5 provide the parts outside the CDR3, is DTGVSQNPRHKITKRGQNVTFRCDPISEHNRLYWYRQTLGQGPEFLTYFQNEAQLEKSRLLSDRFSAERPKGSFSTLEIQRTEQGDSAMYLCAIEAQETQYFGPGTRLLVL.

The rearrangement joins TRBV7-2 to TRBJ2-7, with TRBD1 identical over 7 bases. The CDR3 is 15 residues long. Per the germline V gene, CDR1 is SGHTA and CDR2 is FQGNSA. With V trimmed by 7 bases and J by 3 bases, 12 bases remained unmatched. In DNA, the CDR3 is TGTGCCAGCACCAAAGATAGGGGACAGAACTACGAGCAGTACTTC. Encoded protein: CASTKDRGQNYEQYF. The full variable domain, with the rest looked up from reference TRBV7-2 and TRBJ2-7, is GAGVSQSPSNKVTEKGKDVELRCDPISGHTALYWYRQSLGQGLEFLIYFQGNSAPDKSGLPSDRFSAERTGGSVSTLTIQRTQQEDSAVYLCASTKDRGQNYEQYFGPGTRLTVT.

J is TRBJ2-1 and V is TRBV6-1, with 9 bases matching TRBD2. Germline loops: CDR1 MNHNS, CDR2 SASEGT. After removal of 5 bases from V and 8 bases from J, the junction contained 10 bases not matched to a gene. The CDR3 sequence is 15 residues long. The CDR3 loop reads CASSPFPGLAYEQFF. CDR3 nucleotide sequence: TGTGCCAGCAGTCCCTTCCCGGGACTAGCCTATGAGCAGTTCTTC.

CDR3 amino acids: CASSSEVRGYTF. The DNA for the CDR3 is TGTGCCAGCAGTTCCGAGGTTAGGGGCTACACCTTC. The chain combines TRBV27 with TRBJ1-2; no reliable D call. Germline CDR1 and CDR2: MNHEY and SMNVEV (reference sequence). The ends were cut back, 4 bases at V and 8 bases at J, with 11 bases in the middle. The CDR3 is made up of 12 amino acids.

V usage is TRBV11-2 and J usage is TRBJ2-7; TRBD2 agrees at 7 bases. V shed 5 bases and J 2 bases; nucleotides not matched to a gene: 12. Germline loops: CDR1 SGHAT, CDR2 FQNNGV. This CDR3 region has 16 residues. The CDR3 region is CASSPRVGGGPYEQYF. The CDR3 region has the DNA TGTGCCAGCAGCCCTAGGGTCGGCGGGGGACCCTACGAGCAGTACTTC.

The V call is TRBV20-1, the J call TRBJ2-1; 12 bases agree with TRBD2. After removal of 0 bases from V and 0 bases from J, the junction contained 12 bases not matched to a gene. The CDR3 runs 20 residues. CDR1 is DFQATT, CDR2 SNEGSKA, per germline (reference sequence). This CDR3 is CSARDEAGLAGPSSYNEQFF. CDR3 DNA: TGCAGTGCTAGAGATGAGGCCGGACTAGCGGGACCTAGCTCCTACAATGAGCAGTTCTTC.

This chain joins TRBV6-1 and TRBJ1-1, with TRBD1 matching over 7 bases. Germline V gene data show CDR1 as MNHNS and CDR2 as SASEGT. V gave up 6 bases and J gave up 1 base; unmatched junction bases: 8. The CDR3 extends over 15 amino acids. The CDR3 region is CASRPQGLGNTEAFF. The CDR3, as DNA: TGTGCCAGCAGGCCACAGGGGTTGGGGAACACTGAAGCTTTCTTT.

The chain couples TRBV29-1 to TRBJ2-5; 9 bases match TRBD2. V lost 6 bases, J lost 1 base, and 12 bases stayed unmatched. CDR3 length equals 16 residues. Germline CDR1 is SQVTM and CDR2 is ANQGSEA. The CDR3 is CSVQGGRGGLQETQYF. The CDR3 nucleotides read TGCAGCGTCCAAGGGGGGCGGGGGGGCCTCCAAGAGACCCAGTACTTC.

The V call is TRBV20-1, the J call TRBJ2-7; 9 bases align to TRBD2. The germline gives CDR1 DFQATT, CDR2 SNEGSKA (reference sequence). V gave up 6 bases and J gave up 3 bases; unmatched junction bases: 12. The CDR3 covers 15 residues. CDR3 in amino acids: CSARPLAGVLYEQYF. CDR3 nucleotide sequence: TGCAGTGCGCGACCGTTAGCGGGGGTACTCTACGAGCAGTACTTC.

This clonotype came up a few times. The chain employs TRBV25-1 and TRBJ1-6; D unclear. The CDR3 runs 11 residues. The ends were cut back, 4 bases at V and 7 bases at J, with 2 bases in the middle. From germline, CDR1 is MGHDK and CDR2 SYGVNS. CDR3 sequence: CASSGNSPLHF. CDR3 coding DNA: TGTGCCAGCAGTGGGAATTCACCCCTCCACTTT.

This clonotype turned up a few times. V usage is TRBV29-1 and J usage is TRBJ2-2; D may be TRBD1 (5 bases). V dropped 4 bases and J dropped 7 bases, with 10 bases sitting between them. Germline assignment: CDR1 SQVTM and CDR2 ANQGSEA. The CDR3 totals 12 residues. CDR3 in amino acids: CSVVGQDGELFF. Here the CDR3 DNA reads TGCAGCGTTGTGGGGCAGGACGGGGAGCTGTTTTTT.

As to this clonotype: The junction departs from germline at one end; a sequencing error may be responsible. The rearrangement uses TRBV5-1 and TRBJ2-5, with 15 bases fitting TRBD2. Germline lookup yields CDR1 SGHRS and CDR2 YFSETQ. CDR3 length: 17 residues. This CDR3 is CASSLGTSGGPVETQYF. The CDR3 coding sequence is TGTGCCAGCAGCTTAGGGACTAGCGGGGGGCCGGTGGAGACCCAGTACTTC. The variable domain in full, completed from reference TRBV5-1 and TRBJ2-5, reads KAGVTQTPRYLIKTRGQQVTLSCSPISGHRSVSWYQQTPGQGLQFLFEYFSETQRNKGNFPGRFSGRQFSNSRSEMNVSTLELGDSALYLCASSLGTSGGPVETQYFGPGTRLLVL.

The V gene is TRBV11-2, the J gene TRBJ1-6; possibly TRBD1 for D (6 bases). V shed 5 bases and J shed 13 bases, with 15 bases lying between them. This CDR3 region has 13 residues. Germline V gives CDR1 SGHAT, CDR2 FQNNGV. This chain's CDR3 is CASSRLMGAPLHF. CDR3 in DNA: TGTGCCAGCAGCCGTCTAATGGGGGCGCCCCTCCACTTT.

This clonotype is a singleton in its sample. V is TRBV18 and J is TRBJ1-4; D not certain. Germline V CDR1 and CDR2: KGHSH, LQKENI. The ends were cut back, 3 bases at V and 5 bases at J, with 19 bases in the middle. There are 17 residues in the CDR3. CDR3 nucleotide sequence: TGTGCCAGCTCACCGGGCCGAGGGCGGATTGGGAATGAAAAACTGTTTTTT. Protein sequence: CASSPGRGRIGNEKLFF.